The 14 T cell receptor beta chains presented below share a single source sample, sequenced in a study of shared clonotypes between healthy human individuals. Produced via immunoSEQ multiplex PCR; TCRdb's table is partial and in-frame only. The sample carries 2,100,000 or so clones, approximately 95% recorded once. The specimen was naive CD4+ T cells sorted from blood. Subset given: CD45RA+ positively selected. The receptors originated from a man younger than 35 in good health.

This clone has a single count. The chain couples TRBV18 to TRBJ2-1; perhaps TRBD2 as D (5 bases). Per the germline V gene, CDR1 is KGHSH and CDR2 is LQKENI. The ends were cut back, 0 bases at V and 2 bases at J, with 8 bases in the middle. The CDR3 runs to 15 residues. This chain's CDR3 is CASSPPVRAYNEQFF. DNA of the CDR3: TGTGCCAGCTCACCACCGGTGCGGGCCTACAATGAGCAGTTCTTC.

The rearrangement joins TRBV13 to TRBJ2-7; 10 nucleotides agree with TRBD1. CDR1 is PRHDT, CDR2 FYEKMQ, per germline (reference sequence). CDR3 length: 15 residues. After removal of 4 bases from V and 3 bases from J, the junction contained 6 bases not matched to a gene. CDR3 in amino acids: CASSSPGQGRYEQYF. In DNA, the CDR3 is TGTGCCAGCAGCTCCCCGGGACAGGGGCGCTACGAGCAGTACTTC.

Written as DNA, the CDR3 is TGTGCCAGTACCCAAGACGGGAGGGGCTGGGATGGCTACACCTTC. Translation: CASTQDGRGWDGYTF. The chain has TRBV19 and TRBJ1-2; D perhaps matches TRBD1 (5 bases). The V end was cut by 7 bases, the J end by 6 bases, with 21 bases between. The CDR3 length is 15 residues. The germline V gene has CDR1 LNHDA and CDR2 SQIVND (reference sequence).

V usage is TRBV4-3 and J usage is TRBJ2-5, with 12 bases identical to TRBD1. The CDR3 is made up of 20 amino acids. CDR1 is LGHNA, CDR2 YSLEER, per germline. V lost 0 bases to trimming and J lost 2 bases; unmatched junction nucleotides: 13. The CDR3 sequence: CASSQDLTSMGQGAQETQYF. The CDR3 DNA reads as TGCGCCAGCAGCCAAGACCTCACCTCCATGGGACAGGGGGCACAAGAGACCCAGTACTTC.

The chain combines TRBV19 with TRBJ1-2; no clear D gene. V dropped 4 bases and J dropped 2 bases, with 5 bases sitting between them. CDR3 length: 12 residues. Germline assignment: CDR1 LNHDA and CDR2 SQIVND (reference sequence). The CDR3 DNA reads as TGTGCCAGTAGTAAGGAAAACTATGGCTACACCTTC. Its translation is CASSKENYGYTF.

In its sample, this clone was seen once. Other DNA sequences within the sample encode an identical CDR3. The gene calls are TRBV5-6 and TRBJ2-7; the D gene could be TRBD1 or TRBD2 (5 bases each). Germline values: CDR1 SGHDT, CDR2 YYEEEE. V lost 0 bases and J lost 2, with 9 bases in between. The CDR3 runs 14 residues. CDR3 nucleotide sequence: TGTGCCAGCAGCTTGGGTCAGGGAGCCTACGAGCAGTACTTC. Translated: CASSLGQGAYEQYF.

On this clone: The identical CDR3 is also encoded by other nucleotide sequences in the sample. The chain uses TRBV11-2 and TRBJ2-7; maybe TRBD1 (5 bases). The CDR3 runs to 12 residues. Trimming left V 0 bases short and J 5 bases short, with 5 bases between. Germline-derived CDR1 and CDR2 are SGHAT and FQNNGV. The CDR3: CASSLDRDEQYF. CDR3 bases: TGTGCCAGCAGCTTAGACAGGGACGAGCAGTACTTC.

This chain joins TRBV6-6 and TRBJ2-7; 11 bases map to TRBD2. Trimming cost V 6 bases and J 2 bases; bases outside gene matches: 9. The germline CDR1 and CDR2 sequences are MNHNY and SVGAGI (reference sequence). The CDR3 runs 16 residues. This CDR3 reads CASSYGTSGKTYEQYF. DNA for the CDR3: TGTGCCAGCAGCTACGGGACTAGCGGAAAAACCTACGAGCAGTACTTC.

The chain couples TRBV5-1 to TRBJ2-3; 11 bases are a match to TRBD2. The CDR3 sequence is 17 residues long. Per the germline V gene, CDR1 is SGHRS and CDR2 is YFSETQ. Unmatched junction bases numbered 5, after V lost 0 bases and J lost 2 bases. As DNA, the CDR3 is TGCGCCAGCAGCTTGGTGGCTAGCGGGGGGCACACAGATACGCAGTATTTT. Protein product: CASSLVASGGHTDTQYF. The whole variable domain, filled in from reference TRBV5-1 and TRBJ2-3, reads KAGVTQTPRYLIKTRGQQVTLSCSPISGHRSVSWYQQTPGQGLQFLFEYFSETQRNKGNFPGRFSGRQFSNSRSEMNVSTLELGDSALYLCASSLVASGGHTDTQYFGPGTRLTVL.

The genes are TRBV7-9 and TRBJ2-5, with 8 bases lining up with TRBD2. Germline CDR1 reads SEHNR; CDR2 reads FQNEAQ (reference sequence). Trimming cost V 5 bases and J 2 bases; bases outside gene matches: 10. There are 16 residues in the CDR3. The CDR3 DNA is TGTGCCAGCAGCCAAGTCCCTAGCGGGTATCAAGAGACCCAGTACTTC. It codes for CASSQVPSGYQETQYF. The whole variable domain, filled in from reference TRBV7-9 and TRBJ2-5, reads DTGVSQNPRHKITKRGQNVTFRCDPISEHNRLYWYRQTLGQGPEFLTYFQNEAQLEKSRLLSDRFSAERPKGSFSTLEIQRTEQGDSAMYLCASSQVPSGYQETQYFGPGTRLLVL.

This rearrangement joins TRBV5-6 to TRBJ2-7, with no clear D. With 1 base removed from V and 3 bases from J, the gap between germline ends came to 5 bases. Germline V gene sequence: CDR1 SGHDT, CDR2 YYEEEE. The CDR3 is 12 residues long. The CDR3 DNA follows: TGTGCCAGCAGCTTGTCGGACTACGAGCAGTACTTC. It encodes CASSLSDYEQYF.

The sample holds one count of this clone. The rearrangement links TRBV18 to TRBJ1-4, with D tentatively TRBD1 (5 bases). From germline, CDR1 is KGHSH and CDR2 LQKENI. V lost 0 bases and J lost 5, with 10 bases in between. This CDR3 spans 15 amino acids. The CDR3 nucleotides are TGTGCCAGCTCACCACCGACAGCCGAGAATGAAAAACTGTTTTTT. As protein: CASSPPTAENEKLFF. Combining the CDR3 with reference TRBV18 and TRBJ1-4 gives the whole variable domain NAGVMQNPRHLVRRRGQEARLRCSPMKGHSHVYWYRQLPEEGLKFMVYLQKENIIDESGMPKERFSAEFPKEGPSILRIQQVVRGDSAAYFCASSPPTAENEKLFFGSGTQLSVL.

J is TRBJ2-5 and V is TRBV9; 8 bases agree with TRBD1. This CDR3 comprises 15 residues. V gave up 0 bases and J gave up 4 bases; unmatched junction bases: 5. Germline CDR1 reads SGDLS; CDR2 reads YYNGEE. CDR3 sequence: CASSVGTGLVETQYF. DNA of the CDR3: TGTGCCAGCAGCGTAGGGACAGGGCTGGTAGAGACCCAGTACTTC. Based on the CDR3 plus reference TRBV9 and TRBJ2-5, the full variable domain is DSGVTQTPKHLITATGQRVTLRCSPRSGDLSVYWYQQSLDQGLQFLIQYYNGEERAKGNILERFSAQQFPDLHSELNLSSLELGDSALYFCASSVGTGLVETQYFGPGTRLLVL.

Of note for this clone: This sample includes further DNA sequences coding for the same CDR3. The rearrangement uses TRBV19 and TRBJ1-1; D not resolved. The CDR3 spans 13 residues. V lost 2 bases to trimming and J lost 1 base, with 5 bases between them. The germline V gene encodes CDR1 LNHDA and CDR2 SQIVND (reference sequence). The CDR3 DNA reads as TGTGCCAGTAGTATACAGCGGAACACTGAAGCTTTCTTT. Its protein product is CASSIQRNTEAFF.